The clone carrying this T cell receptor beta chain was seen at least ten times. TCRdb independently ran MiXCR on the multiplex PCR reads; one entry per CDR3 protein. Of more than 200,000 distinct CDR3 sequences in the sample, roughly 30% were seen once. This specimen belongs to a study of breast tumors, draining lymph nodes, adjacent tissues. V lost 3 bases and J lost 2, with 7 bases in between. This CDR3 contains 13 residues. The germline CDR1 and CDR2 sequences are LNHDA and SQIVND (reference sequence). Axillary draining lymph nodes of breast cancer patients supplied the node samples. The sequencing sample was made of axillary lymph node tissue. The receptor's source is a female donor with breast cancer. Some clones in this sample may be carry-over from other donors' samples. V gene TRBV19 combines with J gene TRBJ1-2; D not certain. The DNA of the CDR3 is TGTGCCAGTAGTATCGCCCCAAACTATGGCTACACCTTC. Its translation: CASSIAPNYGYTF.